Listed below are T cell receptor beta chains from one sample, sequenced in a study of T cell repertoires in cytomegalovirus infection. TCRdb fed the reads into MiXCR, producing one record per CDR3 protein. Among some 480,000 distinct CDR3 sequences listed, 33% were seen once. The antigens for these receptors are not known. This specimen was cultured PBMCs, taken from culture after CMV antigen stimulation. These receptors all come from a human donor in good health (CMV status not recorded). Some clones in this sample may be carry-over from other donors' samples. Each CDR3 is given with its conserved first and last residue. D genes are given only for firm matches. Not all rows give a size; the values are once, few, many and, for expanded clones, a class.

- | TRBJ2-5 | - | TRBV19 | CASSILGGETQYF | TGTGCCAGTAGTATTTTGGGTGGGGAGACCCAGTACTTC
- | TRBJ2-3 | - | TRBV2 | CASSVGHPGGGNTQYF | TGTGCCAGCAGTGTCGGACACCCCGGGGGTGGGAATACGCAGTATTTT
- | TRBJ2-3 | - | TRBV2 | CASGGGQSSIGTDTQYF | TGTGCCAGCGGGGGGGGACAGTCGAGCATCGGCACAGATACGCAGTATTTT
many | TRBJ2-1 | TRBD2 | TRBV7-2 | CASSLDAGGPRNEQFF | TGTGCCAGCAGCTTAGACGCGGGAGGGCCTAGGAATGAGCAGTTCTTC
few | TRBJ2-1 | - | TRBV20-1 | CSAPGSSYNEQFF | TGCAGTGCGCCGGGTAGCTCCTACAATGAGCAGTTCTTC
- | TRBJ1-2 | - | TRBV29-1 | CSAGREGRTEGYTF | TGCAGCGCTGGAAGGGAGGGCCGGACGGAAGGCTACACCTTC
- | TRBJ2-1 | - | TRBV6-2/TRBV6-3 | CASSYRGMTSPEQFF | TGTGCCAGCAGTTACCGCGGAATGACCTCCCCTGAGCAGTTCTTC
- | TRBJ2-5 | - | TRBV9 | CASSPRQSPQETQYF | TGTGCCAGCAGCCCTAGACAGAGCCCCCAAGAGACCCAGTACTTC
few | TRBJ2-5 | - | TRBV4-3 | CASSQALAGGETQYF | TGCGCCAGCAGCCAAGCTCTCGCGGGCGGGGAGACCCAGTACTTC
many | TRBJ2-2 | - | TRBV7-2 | CASSSTNTGELFF | TGTGCCAGCAGCTCGACGAACACCGGGGAGCTGTTTTTT
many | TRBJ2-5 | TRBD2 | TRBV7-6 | CASSQLAGGASETQYF | TGTGCCAGCAGCCAACTAGCGGGGGGAGCGTCCGAGACCCAGTACTTC
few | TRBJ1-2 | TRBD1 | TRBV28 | CASSYSGQGAQGYTF | TGTGCCAGCAGTTACTCTGGACAGGGGGCGCAAGGCTACACCTTC
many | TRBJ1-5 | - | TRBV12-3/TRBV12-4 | CASSVGRQPQHF | TGTGCCAGCAGTGTCGGGCGACAGCCCCAGCATTTT
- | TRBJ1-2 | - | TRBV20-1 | CSARVLSLEGYTF | TGCAGTGCTAGAGTTCTGAGCTTGGAGGGCTACACCTTC